This paragraph covers one T cell receptor beta chain sequence. What it binds is unknown. This record belongs to a study of graft-versus-host responses after intestinal transplantation. Overall study context: As for transplant type, recipients had multivisceral, liver-intestinal, or isolated intestinal grafts. Every transplant recipient was induced with anti-thymocyte globulin, then maintained on tacrolimus and steroids for two to three years.

Sequencing was performed with immunoSEQ multiplex PCR; in TCRdb, only in-frame clones are kept and a portion is missing. The data contain about 36,000 clones, 94% of them seen just once; the ten biggest clones take up about 0.22%. Germline values: CDR1 LNHDA, CDR2 SQIVND (reference sequence). The CDR3 extends over 14 amino acids. V shed 6 bases and J 7 bases; nucleotides not matched to a gene: 11. Findings of the study overall: The recipient marrow held GvH clones, and some of them showed up first in ileum or blood. Graft-versus-host to host-versus-graft clonal ratios in allografts were high in patients with graft-donor T cell macrochimerism.

The chain couples TRBV19 to TRBJ1-2; TRBD1 agrees at 7 bases. The specimen comprised unstimulated CD4+ T cells sorted from spleen or lymph node cells, sampled before transplant. The clonotype comes from a human donor who was the organ donor for an intestinal transplant. The CDR3 nucleotides read TGTGCCAGTAGGGAGGACAGGTATCTGCCTGGCTACACCTTC. Encoded protein: CASREDRYLPGYTF.